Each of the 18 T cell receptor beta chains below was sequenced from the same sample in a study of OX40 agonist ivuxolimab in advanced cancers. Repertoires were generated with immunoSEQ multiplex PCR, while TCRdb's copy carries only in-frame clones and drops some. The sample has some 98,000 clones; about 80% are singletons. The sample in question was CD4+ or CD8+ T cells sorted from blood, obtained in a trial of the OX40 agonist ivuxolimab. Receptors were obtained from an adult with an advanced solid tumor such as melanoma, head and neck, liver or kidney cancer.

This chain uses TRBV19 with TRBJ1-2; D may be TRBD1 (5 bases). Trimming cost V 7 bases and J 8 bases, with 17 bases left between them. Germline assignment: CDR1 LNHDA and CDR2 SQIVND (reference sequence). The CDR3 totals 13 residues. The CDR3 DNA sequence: TGTGCCAGTACCGAAAGGGGAAAAGGCGGCTACACCTTC. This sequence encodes CASTERGKGGYTF.

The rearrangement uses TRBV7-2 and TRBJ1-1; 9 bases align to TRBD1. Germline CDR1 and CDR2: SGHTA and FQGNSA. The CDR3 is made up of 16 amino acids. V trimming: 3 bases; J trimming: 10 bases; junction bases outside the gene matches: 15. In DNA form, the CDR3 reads TGTGCCAGCAGCTTGGCCCTAGGGACAGGGCAAGGGGGAGCTTTCTTT. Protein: CASSLALGTGQGGAFF.

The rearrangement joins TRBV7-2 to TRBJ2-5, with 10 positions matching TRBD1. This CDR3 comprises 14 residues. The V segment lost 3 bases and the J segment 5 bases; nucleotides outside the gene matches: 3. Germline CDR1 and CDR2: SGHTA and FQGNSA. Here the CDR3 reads CASSLGQGYETQYF. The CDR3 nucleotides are TGTGCCAGCAGCTTGGGACAGGGGTACGAGACCCAGTACTTC.

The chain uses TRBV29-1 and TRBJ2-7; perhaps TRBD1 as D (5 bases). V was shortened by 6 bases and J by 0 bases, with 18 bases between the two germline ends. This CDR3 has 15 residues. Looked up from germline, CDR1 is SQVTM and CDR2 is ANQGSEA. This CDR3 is CSVQLGHRSSYEQYF. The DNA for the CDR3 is TGCAGCGTCCAGCTGGGGCACCGAAGCTCCTACGAGCAGTACTTC.

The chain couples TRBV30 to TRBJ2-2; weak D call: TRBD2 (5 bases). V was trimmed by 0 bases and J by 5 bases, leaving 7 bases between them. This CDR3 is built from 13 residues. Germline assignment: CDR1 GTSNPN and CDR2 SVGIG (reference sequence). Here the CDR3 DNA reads TGTGCCTGGAGTGTACTAGGGACCGGGGAGCTGTTTTTT. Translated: CAWSVLGTGELFF.

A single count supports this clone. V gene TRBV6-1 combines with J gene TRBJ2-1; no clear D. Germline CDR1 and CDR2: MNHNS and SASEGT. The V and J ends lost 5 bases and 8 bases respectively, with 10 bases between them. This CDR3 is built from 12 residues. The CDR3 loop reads CASSPLSDEQFF. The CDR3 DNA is TGTGCCAGCAGTCCCCTATCGGATGAGCAGTTCTTC.

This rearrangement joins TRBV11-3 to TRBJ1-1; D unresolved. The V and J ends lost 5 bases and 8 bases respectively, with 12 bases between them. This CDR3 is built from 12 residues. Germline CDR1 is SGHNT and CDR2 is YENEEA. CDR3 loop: CASSSEEREAFF. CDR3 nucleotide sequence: TGTGCCAGCAGCAGCGAAGAGCGCGAAGCTTTCTTT.

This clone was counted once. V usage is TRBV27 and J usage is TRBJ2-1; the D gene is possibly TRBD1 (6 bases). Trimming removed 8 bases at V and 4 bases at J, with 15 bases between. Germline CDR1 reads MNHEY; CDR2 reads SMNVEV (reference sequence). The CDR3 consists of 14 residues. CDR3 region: CASGPLGGYNEQFF. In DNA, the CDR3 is TGTGCCAGCGGACCCTTAGGGGGTTACAATGAGCAGTTCTTC.

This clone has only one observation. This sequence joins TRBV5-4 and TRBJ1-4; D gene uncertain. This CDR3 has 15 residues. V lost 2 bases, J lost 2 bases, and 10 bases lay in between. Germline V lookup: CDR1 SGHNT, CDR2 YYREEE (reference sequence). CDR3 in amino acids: CASSLGSGTNEKLFF. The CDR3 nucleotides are TGTGCCAGCAGCTTAGGAAGTGGGACTAATGAAAAACTGTTTTTT.

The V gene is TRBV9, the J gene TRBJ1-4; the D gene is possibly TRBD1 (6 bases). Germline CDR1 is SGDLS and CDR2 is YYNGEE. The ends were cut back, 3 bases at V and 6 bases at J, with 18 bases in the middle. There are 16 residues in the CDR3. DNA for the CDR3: TGTGCCAGCAGCGCCCCCTCTAGAAGGGGGTATGAAAAACTGTTTTTT. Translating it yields CASSAPSRRGYEKLFF.

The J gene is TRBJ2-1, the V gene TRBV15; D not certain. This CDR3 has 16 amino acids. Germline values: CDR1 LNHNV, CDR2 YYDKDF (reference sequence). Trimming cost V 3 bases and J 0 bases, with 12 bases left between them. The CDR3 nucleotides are TGTGCCACCAGCAGTCTCCTCGGTAGCTCCTACAATGAGCAGTTCTTC. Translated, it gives CATSSLLGSSYNEQFF.

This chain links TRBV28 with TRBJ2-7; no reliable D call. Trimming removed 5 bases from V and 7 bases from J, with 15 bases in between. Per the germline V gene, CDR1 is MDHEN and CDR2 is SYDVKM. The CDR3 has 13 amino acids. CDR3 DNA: TGTGCCAGCAGTGCGGAGTGGCGTGGTGAGCAGTACTTC. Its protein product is CASSAEWRGEQYF.

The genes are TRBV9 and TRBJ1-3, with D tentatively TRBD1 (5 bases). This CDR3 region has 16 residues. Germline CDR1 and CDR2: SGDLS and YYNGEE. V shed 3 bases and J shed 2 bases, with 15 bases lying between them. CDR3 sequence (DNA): TGTGCCAGCAGCGGTGGGGGGGGTTTCGCTGGAAACACCATATATTTT. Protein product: CASSGGGGFAGNTIYF.

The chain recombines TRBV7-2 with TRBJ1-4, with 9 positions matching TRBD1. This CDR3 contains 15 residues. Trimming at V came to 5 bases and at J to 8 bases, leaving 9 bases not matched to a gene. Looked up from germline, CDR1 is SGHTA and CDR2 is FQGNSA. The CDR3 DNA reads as TGTGCCAGCAGCCCAACCGGGACAGGGAGCGAAAAACTGTTTTTT. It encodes CASSPTGTGSEKLFF.

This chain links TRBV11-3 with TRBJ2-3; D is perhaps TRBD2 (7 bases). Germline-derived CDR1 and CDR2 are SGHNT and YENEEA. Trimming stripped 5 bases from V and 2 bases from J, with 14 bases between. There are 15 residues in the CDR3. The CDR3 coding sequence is TGTGCCAGCAGCCCCGGCGGGGGCCCCACAGATACGCAGTATTTT. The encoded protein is CASSPGGGPTDTQYF.

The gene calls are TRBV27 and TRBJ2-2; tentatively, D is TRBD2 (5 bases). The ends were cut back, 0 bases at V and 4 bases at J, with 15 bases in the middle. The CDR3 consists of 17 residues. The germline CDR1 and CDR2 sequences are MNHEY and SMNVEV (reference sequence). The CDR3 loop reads CASSLSGREAPTGELFF. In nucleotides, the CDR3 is TGTGCCAGCAGTTTATCAGGACGGGAAGCCCCCACCGGGGAGCTGTTTTTT.

The CDR3 DNA reads as TGCGCCAGCAGCCAAGATCTTAGTGGTGGCTACACCTTC. This sequence encodes CASSQDLSGGYTF. V is TRBV4-3 and J is TRBJ1-2; D not certain. The germline V gene encodes CDR1 LGHNA and CDR2 YSLEER. The ends were cut back, 0 bases at V and 7 bases at J, with 9 bases in the middle. The CDR3 runs to 13 residues.

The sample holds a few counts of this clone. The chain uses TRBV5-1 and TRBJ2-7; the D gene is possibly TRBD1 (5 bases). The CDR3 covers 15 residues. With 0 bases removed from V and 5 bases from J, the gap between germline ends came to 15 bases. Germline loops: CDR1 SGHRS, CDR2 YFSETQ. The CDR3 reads CASSLVLDRSNEQYF. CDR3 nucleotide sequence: TGCGCCAGCAGCTTGGTTTTAGACAGATCTAACGAGCAGTACTTC.